A selection of T cell receptor beta chains follows, all from one sample in a study of shared T cell receptors in the human thymus. Using immunoSEQ multiplex PCR, the repertoire was profiled, and TCRdb retains in-frame clones only, with some absent. The sample lists 72,000 or so clones, 90% to 95% occurring once. Source material: thymocytes. The receptor set was obtained from a human donor. Each CDR3 is given with its conserved first and last residue. Each record gives: clone size, D gene, J gene, V gene, CDR3 protein, CDR3 DNA. D genes are given only for firm matches. Size values are once, few and many counts, or a class for expanded clones, and some rows have none.

clone_size: NA
d_call: NA
j_call: TRBJ1-3
v_call: TRBV11-2
cdr3_aa: CASSLAVRASGNTIYF
cdr3_nt: TGTGCCAGCAGCTTAGCTGTCAGGGCCTCTGGAAACACCATATATTTT

clone_size: few
d_call: NA
j_call: TRBJ1-2
v_call: TRBV5-1
cdr3_aa: CASSLVGQINYGYTF
cdr3_nt: TGCGCCAGCAGCTTGGTAGGACAGATAAACTATGGCTACACCTTC

clone_size: NA
d_call: TRBD1
j_call: TRBJ2-7
v_call: TRBV7-2
cdr3_aa: CASSYTGTGGREQYF
cdr3_nt: TGTGCCAGCAGTTATACCGGGACAGGGGGCCGCGAGCAGTACTTC

clone_size: NA
d_call: TRBD1
j_call: TRBJ1-1
v_call: TRBV27
cdr3_aa: CASSSSRTGRGMNTEAFF
cdr3_nt: TGTGCCAGCAGTTCATCGAGGACAGGGAGAGGGATGAACACTGAAGCTTTCTTT

clone_size: NA
d_call: TRBD2
j_call: TRBJ2-3
v_call: TRBV4-3
cdr3_aa: CASSQDQASGGFSDTQYF
cdr3_nt: TGCGCCAGCAGCCAAGATCAGGCTAGCGGGGGATTTTCAGATACGCAGTATTTT

clone_size: NA
d_call: NA
j_call: TRBJ2-5
v_call: TRBV6-1
cdr3_aa: CASSVPGTFQETQYF
cdr3_nt: TGTGCCAGCAGTGTACCCGGGACATTCCAAGAGACCCAGTACTTC

clone_size: NA
d_call: NA
j_call: TRBJ1-1
v_call: TRBV18
cdr3_aa: CASSPRQASLFRPMNTEAFF
cdr3_nt: TGTGCCAGCTCACCTAGACAGGCGTCCCTGTTCCGTCCAATGAACACTGAAGCTTTCTTT

clone_size: once
d_call: NA
j_call: TRBJ2-5
v_call: TRBV19
cdr3_aa: CASSINGGLRTQYF
cdr3_nt: TGTGCCAGTAGTATTAATGGGGGGTTGAGGACCCAGTACTTC

clone_size: once
d_call: NA
j_call: TRBJ2-7
v_call: TRBV7-2
cdr3_aa: CASKGDGGTYEQYF
cdr3_nt: TGTGCCAGCAAAGGGGATGGGGGGACCTACGAGCAGTACTTC

clone_size: NA
d_call: NA
j_call: TRBJ2-1
v_call: TRBV9
cdr3_aa: CASSVAYNEQFF
cdr3_nt: TGTGCCAGCAGCGTAGCCTACAATGAGCAGTTCTTC

clone_size: once
d_call: NA
j_call: TRBJ2-7
v_call: TRBV19
cdr3_aa: CASRGQTYEQYF
cdr3_nt: TGTGCCAGTAGGGGGCAGACCTACGAGCAGTACTTC

clone_size: NA
d_call: NA
j_call: TRBJ1-2
v_call: TRBV28
cdr3_aa: CASSPGRNYGYTF
cdr3_nt: TGTGCCAGCAGTCCCGGGCGGAACTATGGCTACACCTTC

clone_size: NA
d_call: TRBD1
j_call: TRBJ1-1
v_call: TRBV29-1
cdr3_aa: CSVIGQGAMNTEAFF
cdr3_nt: TGCAGCGTCATTGGTCAGGGGGCCATGAACACTGAAGCTTTCTTT

clone_size: NA
d_call: NA
j_call: TRBJ1-1
v_call: TRBV10-3
cdr3_aa: CAISELRTVNTEAFF
cdr3_nt: TGTGCCATCAGTGAGTTAAGGACAGTTAACACTGAAGCTTTCTTT

clone_size: NA
d_call: NA
j_call: TRBJ1-4
v_call: TRBV27
cdr3_aa: CASRDRTNEKLFF
cdr3_nt: TGTGCCAGCCGGGACCGAACTAATGAAAAACTGTTTTTT

clone_size: NA
d_call: NA
j_call: TRBJ1-6
v_call: TRBV9
cdr3_aa: CASSVDGTGISPLHF
cdr3_nt: TGTGCCAGCAGCGTAGACGGTACAGGGATTTCACCCCTCCACTTT

clone_size: NA
d_call: NA
j_call: TRBJ2-1
v_call: TRBV7-4
cdr3_aa: CASRLLNEQFF
cdr3_nt: TGTGCCAGCAGGCTTCTCAATGAGCAGTTCTTC

clone_size: NA
d_call: NA
j_call: TRBJ2-6
v_call: TRBV19
cdr3_aa: CASMSSGANVLTF
cdr3_nt: TGTGCCAGTATGTCCTCCGGGGCCAACGTCCTGACTTTC

clone_size: NA
d_call: NA
j_call: TRBJ2-7
v_call: TRBV6-1
cdr3_aa: CASSADWCGGGSEQYF
cdr3_nt: TGTGCCAGCAGTGCAGACTGGTGTGGCGGGGGCAGCGAGCAGTACTTC

clone_size: NA
d_call: TRBD2
j_call: TRBJ2-5
v_call: TRBV7-3
cdr3_aa: CASSSGTSGGGTQETQYF
cdr3_nt: TGTGCCAGCAGCTCTGGGACTAGCGGGGGAGGGACCCAAGAGACCCAGTACTTC

clone_size: NA
d_call: TRBD1
j_call: TRBJ2-1
v_call: TRBV6-6
cdr3_aa: CASGTGGLNNEQFF
cdr3_nt: TGTGCCAGCGGGACAGGGGGCCTTAATAATGAGCAGTTCTTC

clone_size: NA
d_call: TRBD1
j_call: TRBJ1-6
v_call: TRBV5-6
cdr3_aa: CASSKNLPRQGSSPLHF
cdr3_nt: TGTGCCAGCAGCAAAAACCTCCCAAGACAGGGTAGTTCACCCCTCCACTTT

clone_size: NA
d_call: TRBD2
j_call: TRBJ2-3
v_call: TRBV4-3
cdr3_aa: CASSQELAGVTDTQYF
cdr3_nt: TGCGCCAGCAGCCAAGAACTAGCGGGGGTCACAGATACGCAGTATTTT

clone_size: NA
d_call: NA
j_call: TRBJ2-2
v_call: TRBV11-2
cdr3_aa: CASSLRPNRKTGELFF
cdr3_nt: TGTGCCAGCAGCTTACGCCCAAACAGGAAGACCGGGGAGCTGTTTTTT

clone_size: NA
d_call: NA
j_call: TRBJ1-1
v_call: TRBV5-8
cdr3_aa: CASSPSSETRTEAFF
cdr3_nt: TGTGCCAGCAGCCCTTCGAGTGAAACCAGGACTGAAGCTTTCTTT

clone_size: NA
d_call: TRBD2
j_call: TRBJ2-5
v_call: TRBV18
cdr3_aa: CASSPHPSGGPGDGAQYF
cdr3_nt: TGTGCCAGCTCACCACACCCTAGCGGGGGGCCCGGCGACGGGGCCCAGTACTTC

clone_size: once
d_call: NA
j_call: TRBJ2-3
v_call: TRBV7-8
cdr3_aa: CASSLKDTQYF
cdr3_nt: TGTGCCAGCAGCTTGAAGGATACGCAGTATTTT

clone_size: NA
d_call: TRBD1
j_call: TRBJ1-5
v_call: TRBV6-6
cdr3_aa: CASSFRGRSNQPQHF
cdr3_nt: TGTGCCAGCAGTTTCAGGGGGCGCAGCAATCAGCCCCAGCATTTT

clone_size: NA
d_call: NA
j_call: TRBJ1-3
v_call: TRBV7-6
cdr3_aa: CASSLGPGKPSGNTIYF
cdr3_nt: TGTGCCAGCAGCTTAGGGCCAGGAAAACCCTCTGGAAACACCATATATTTT

clone_size: NA
d_call: NA
j_call: TRBJ1-2
v_call: TRBV28
cdr3_aa: CASSFGGVGYTF
cdr3_nt: TGTGCCAGCAGTTTTGGGGGCGTGGGCTACACCTTC

clone_size: NA
d_call: TRBD1
j_call: TRBJ1-1
v_call: TRBV27
cdr3_aa: CASSLGAGGAQDEAFF
cdr3_nt: TGTGCCAGCAGTTTAGGGGCAGGGGGCGCACAGGATGAAGCTTTCTTT

clone_size: NA
d_call: NA
j_call: TRBJ2-5
v_call: TRBV20-1
cdr3_aa: CSAVGETQYF
cdr3_nt: TGCAGTGCCGTGGGGGAGACCCAGTACTTC

clone_size: NA
d_call: NA
j_call: TRBJ2-2
v_call: TRBV28
cdr3_aa: CASSLTPSQRSICGELFF
cdr3_nt: TGTGCCAGCAGTTTAACCCCCTCACAGCGGTCGATCTGTGGGGAGCTGTTTTTT

clone_size: NA
d_call: NA
j_call: TRBJ1-4
v_call: TRBV14
cdr3_aa: CASSQSPHGPGEGKLFF
cdr3_nt: TGTGCCAGCAGCCAAAGCCCTCATGGGCCAGGCGAGGGAAAACTGTTTTTT

clone_size: NA
d_call: NA
j_call: TRBJ2-1
v_call: TRBV18
cdr3_aa: CASSPRLEAGTLSYNEQFF
cdr3_nt: TGTGCCAGCTCACCACGATTGGAGGCGGGGACCTTATCCTACAATGAGCAGTTCTTC

clone_size: NA
d_call: TRBD1
j_call: TRBJ1-5
v_call: TRBV27
cdr3_aa: CASSLHLDRADLKNSNQPQHF
cdr3_nt: TGTGCCAGCAGTTTACACTTGGACAGGGCCGACCTGAAGAATAGCAATCAGCCCCAGCATTTT

clone_size: NA
d_call: NA
j_call: TRBJ1-6
v_call: TRBV27
cdr3_aa: CASSLQLGGNSPLHF
cdr3_nt: TGTGCCAGCAGTTTACAATTGGGGGGGAATTCACCCCTCCACTTT

clone_size: NA
d_call: NA
j_call: TRBJ2-7
v_call: TRBV4-3
cdr3_aa: CASSHSGTSYEQYF
cdr3_nt: TGCGCCAGCAGCCATTCAGGTACCTCCTACGAGCAGTACTTC

clone_size: NA
d_call: TRBD1
j_call: TRBJ1-1
v_call: TRBV19
cdr3_aa: CASSIDPPGQGSSSAEAFF
cdr3_nt: TGTGCCAGTAGTATAGACCCCCCCGGACAGGGAAGTTCGAGCGCTGAAGCTTTCTTT

clone_size: NA
d_call: NA
j_call: TRBJ1-6
v_call: TRBV5-5
cdr3_aa: CASSLPGSPLHF
cdr3_nt: TGTGCCAGCAGCTTACCGGGTTCACCCCTCCACTTT

clone_size: NA
d_call: TRBD1
j_call: TRBJ1-1
v_call: TRBV5-1
cdr3_aa: CASSTDRGRGTEAFF
cdr3_nt: TGCGCCAGCAGCACGGACAGGGGCCGGGGCACTGAAGCTTTCTTT

clone_size: NA
d_call: NA
j_call: TRBJ2-1
v_call: TRBV9
cdr3_aa: CASSVEKESSYNEQFF
cdr3_nt: TGTGCCAGCAGCGTAGAAAAGGAGAGCTCCTACAATGAGCAGTTCTTC

clone_size: NA
d_call: NA
j_call: TRBJ2-3
v_call: TRBV29-1
cdr3_aa: CSVEQQVNGTDTQYF
cdr3_nt: TGCAGCGTTGAACAACAGGTTAACGGGACAGATACGCAGTATTTT

clone_size: NA
d_call: NA
j_call: TRBJ2-2
v_call: TRBV4-3
cdr3_aa: CASSWQVVDTGELFF
cdr3_nt: TGCGCCAGCAGCTGGCAGGTCGTGGACACCGGGGAGCTGTTTTTT

clone_size: once
d_call: NA
j_call: TRBJ1-1
v_call: TRBV20-1
cdr3_aa: CSAPKEVKAFF
cdr3_nt: TGCAGTGCTCCTAAGGAGGTTAAAGCTTTCTTT

clone_size: NA
d_call: TRBD2
j_call: TRBJ2-7
v_call: TRBV11-2
cdr3_aa: CATQRGGRYEQYF
cdr3_nt: TGTGCCACCCAACGGGGGGGCCGATACGAGCAGTACTTC

clone_size: few
d_call: NA
j_call: TRBJ1-1
v_call: TRBV7-2
cdr3_aa: CASSLVFWVDFISEAFF
cdr3_nt: TGTGCCAGCAGCTTAGTATTTTGGGTGGACTTTATAAGTGAAGCTTTCTTT

clone_size: NA
d_call: TRBD2
j_call: TRBJ2-2
v_call: TRBV11-1
cdr3_aa: CASTPRNRSGGGDGELFF
cdr3_nt: TGTGCCAGCACTCCAAGGAATCGGAGCGGGGGGGGCGACGGGGAGCTGTTTTTT

clone_size: NA
d_call: TRBD2
j_call: TRBJ2-1
v_call: TRBV10-3
cdr3_aa: CAIWGGPYNEQFF
cdr3_nt: TGTGCCATCTGGGGGGGACCCTACAATGAGCAGTTCTTC